The TCR beta chain described here comes from a study of yellow fever vaccine responses in identical twins (dated by TCRdb to between 2017 and 2018). The study in broad terms: The study precisely tracked vaccine-responding T cell clones in identical twins.

Study-level results and caveats: The T cell response to vaccination in identical twins was reported by the authors to appear partly convergent and partly personalized.

Notes on this clonotype: Its antigen has not been determined. Base qualities are not recorded, but no much larger clone differs from it by a single base.

Library method: RT-PCR. TCRdb lists the instrument as Illumina HiSeq 2500. Using fastp at Q25 and MiXCR, TCRdb reprocessed the public reads and kept productive beta chains. Each record represents a unique CDR3 protein, reported with the most common genes and DNA among its rows. Across this sample there are around 18,000 distinct CDR3 sequences, with approximately 78% seen only once. The ten largest account for about 1.8% of the sample. The CDR1 and CDR2 encoded by the germline V gene are SGHAT and FQNNGV. Its CDR3 holds 18 amino acids, cysteine through phenylalanine. The kept DNA is CDR3 alone, 54 bases in frame from the first base. Clipping removes 1 base from V and 4 bases from J, with 15 as the unmatched junction base count.

The TCR comes from a woman in her late teens or twenties who received the yellow fever vaccine. Donor details come from another sample of the same person, matched by shared clones. The chain uses TRBV11-2 and TRBJ2-7; TRBD1 aligns with 8 central bases. The material sequenced was T cells from blood (PBMCs), unsorted or a sorted subset (not recorded which), taken before or after yellow fever vaccination (not recorded which). The nucleotides read TGTGCCAGCAGCTTAGTATCCGGGGCAGGGGGCAGGAGATACGAGCAGTACTTC. This encodes CASSLVSGAGGRRYEQYF.